Included here is one T cell receptor beta chain sequence, with context. This clone was recorded a few times. Its cognate antigen has yet to be identified. It has no much larger one-base neighbor in the sample; base qualities were not kept. The entry originates in a study of beta chain features in type 1 diabetes (dated by TCRdb to between 2017 and 2018). Study-wide context: No differences in mean age, gender distribution, total cell number or subset yield were found between patients and healthy donors. A total of around 110,000,000 sorted cells were examined across all samples, and RNA yield correlated strongly with the number of cells per subset. In the study, TCRB repertoires of sorted circulating CD4+ T cell subsets from recently diagnosed type 1 diabetes patients were compared with those of matched healthy donors. Naive and central memory subsets were obtained from all 30 or so donors, but regulatory and stem cell-like memory subsets were isolated from only 8 patients and roughly 8 healthy donors. Points the paper makes about the study in general: The naive, central memory and regulatory TCRB repertoires appeared to resemble one another more closely among patients than among healthy donors. Because cDNA rather than genomic DNA was sequenced, highly expressing activated cells could have been over-represented, although no difference in activation and CD3 levels was found between groups. HLA sub-analyses involved small numbers of individuals, so any influence of HLA type on TCRB rearrangement remained unresolved. Shorter templates might be favored by PCR, yet because patient and control samples were amplified and corrected together, any such skew would affect both groups equally. At VDJ recombination sites, patients with type 1 diabetes made fewer insertions and deleted more nucleotides, a pattern implying thymic rearrangement abnormalities. A moderate but significant shortening of TCRB CDR3 length was observed in type 1 diabetes patients in all four CD4+ subsets.

Each donor gave one peripheral blood draw, averaging about 100 mL, which was collected into heparinised tubes. A BD FACSAria II and a panel including CD45RO, CCR7, CD25, CD127, CD95 and CD27 were used to sort naive, central memory, regulatory and stem cell-like memory CD4+ T cells. Every sorted population had a purity above 98%. PBMCs were isolated right away by Lymphoprep density gradient centrifugation and were stained directly, without culture. So that batch effects would be minimized, each experiment stained and sorted samples in pairs, pairing one healthy donor with one patient. The High Capacity cDNA Reverse Transcription Kit was used to reverse transcribe all of the isolated RNA, meaning that expressed TCRB transcripts were what got sequenced. Deep immunoSEQ sequencing was applied to naive, central memory and regulatory T cell samples, giving an average of around 3.4 million total reads per sample. After sorted cells were lysed in RLT buffer, RNA was extracted with DNase-treated RNeasy Micro or Mini kits, with the choice depending on cell number. To prevent cross-contamination, every cell subset was processed on its own, while patient and healthy donor samples were processed together. TCRB sequences were amplified from cDNA with the immunoSEQ multiplex PCR, producing 87-bp fragments spanning the CDR3 region. Amplicons were sequenced on the Illumina HiSeq platform. In the source study's methods: PCR bias was computationally corrected using synthetic template baselines, reads within Hamming distance 2 were collapsed, and singletons that could not be merged were discarded. Reads were aligned to IMGT to assign V, D and J genes, CDR3 length, and insertions or deletions at six rearrangement sites. Within each subset, clonotype counts were normalized to sorted cell number, after which true diversity and Gini coefficients were computed with the tcR R package. Repertoire sharing was quantified using the overlap coefficient calculated on TCRB nucleotide sequences. Sourced from immuneACCESS, this table was stored by TCRdb with only in-frame sequences that have V and J called. A share of the clones is absent; for the studies checked, an unresolved V gene accounts for under half, and the remainder has no known explanation. D and trimming come from the DNA, and the V and J calls and clone size come from that table. The sample includes about 140,000 clones, with around a tenth observed a single time. In total, the top ten clones hold 0.65% of the sample.

From the germline V gene, CDR1 is SGHVS and CDR2 is FQNEAQ. V gives up 5 bases and J gives up 7 bases, and the segment between their germline ends measures 23 bases. From its cysteine to its phenylalanine, the CDR3 spans 17 amino acids. Solely the CDR3 DNA is kept, with 51 bases framed from the first base. In this chain, TRBV7-8 is recombined with TRBJ1-4; the best D guess is TRBD1, with 5 bases matching. The sequence was collected from a middle-aged woman in good health. Sequenced material: central memory CD4+ T cells from blood. The DNA is as follows: TGTGCCAGCAGCGGAGGTTCCGGGACTACTAGGAGTGAAAAACTGTTTTTT. It encodes CASSGGSGTTRSEKLFF.